These 25 T cell receptor beta chains originate from one sample sequenced in a study of T cell changes during pregnancy in multiple sclerosis. TCRdb keeps only in-frame clones here, not all; method: immunoSEQ multiplex PCR. Of 65,000 to 75,000 clones in the sample, about 90% were seen once. This specimen consisted of peripheral blood, obtained in the third trimester of pregnancy. Source of these receptors: a female donor in good health, enrolled as a control in a pregnancy study.

This sequence joins TRBV30 and TRBJ2-5; 8 bases map to TRBD2. The CDR3 runs 14 residues. J was trimmed by 4 bases and V by 4 bases; bases with no gene match: 8. CDR1 is GTSNPN, CDR2 SVGIG, per germline (reference sequence). The CDR3 DNA reads TGTGCCTGGACTCTCGGACTAGCTGGAGAGACCCAGTACTTC. Translation: CAWTLGLAGETQYF.

The V and J genes are TRBV18 and TRBJ2-3, with TRBD2 matching 12 bases. CDR1 and CDR2 from the germline V gene are KGHSH and LQKENI. Unmatched junction bases numbered 7, after V lost 3 bases and J lost 0 bases. This CDR3 contains 18 residues. CDR3 region: CASSPASGGAGSTDTQYF. CDR3 DNA sequence: TGTGCCAGCTCACCGGCTAGCGGGGGGGCCGGGAGCACAGATACGCAGTATTTT.

This rearrangement joins TRBV5-1 to TRBJ2-2; 11 bases line up with TRBD2. J gave up 5 bases and V 4 bases, and 10 bases lay outside the gene matches. The CDR3 loop spans 17 amino acids. Per germline, CDR1 SGHRS and CDR2 YFSETQ. Here the CDR3 reads CASSPISGGARTGELFF. The CDR3 coding sequence is TGCGCCAGCAGCCCTATTAGCGGGGGGGCCAGAACCGGGGAGCTGTTTTTT.

The rearrangement uses TRBV6-4 and TRBJ2-7; possibly TRBD2 for D (5 bases). Trimming stripped 0 bases from V and 6 bases from J, with 9 bases between. The CDR3 length is 13 residues. The germline V gene encodes CDR1 MRHNA and CDR2 SNTAGT. CDR3 DNA: TGTGCCAGCAGTGACTCGTACGAGGGCGAGCAGTACTTC. Protein: CASSDSYEGEQYF.

This sequence joins TRBV28 and TRBJ1-2; 9 bases map to TRBD1. This CDR3 contains 13 residues. V shed 6 bases and J 4 bases; nucleotides not matched to a gene: 3. Germline CDR1 reads MDHEN; CDR2 reads SYDVKM. The CDR3: CASSKTGGYGYTF. For the CDR3, the DNA is TGTGCCAGCAGCAAGACAGGGGGCTATGGCTACACCTTC.

This sequence joins TRBV27 and TRBJ2-5, with 8 bases matching TRBD1. Germline trimming cut 8 bases from V and 5 bases from J; bases unmatched to any gene: 7. Germline CDR1 reads MNHEY; CDR2 reads SMNVEV (reference sequence). The CDR3 loop spans 13 amino acids. CDR3 DNA: TGTGCCAGCTCCTACCGGGACAGGGAGACCCAGTACTTC. This sequence encodes CASSYRDRETQYF.

This clone has a single count. The CDR3 nucleotides are TGTGCCAGCAGCTCCGGGACAGGGGATCCGAACACTGAAGCTTTCTTT. It specifies CASSSGTGDPNTEAFF. V and J are TRBV7-9 and TRBJ1-1; 10 bases agree with TRBD1. V shed 4 bases, J shed 1 base, and the junction held 6 bases outside the gene matches. Germline CDR1 reads SEHNR; CDR2 reads FQNEAQ (reference sequence). This CDR3 comprises 16 residues.

V and J are TRBV5-5 and TRBJ1-1; 8 bases align to TRBD1. CDR3 length equals 14 residues. Germline loops: CDR1 SGHKS, CDR2 YYEKEE (reference sequence). The V gene end was trimmed by 1 base and the J gene end by 10 bases; junction bases not matched to a gene: 9. The chain's CDR3 is CASSLTGTGRGAFF. The CDR3 DNA reads as TGTGCCAGCAGCTTGACAGGGACAGGCCGTGGAGCTTTCTTT.

The CDR3 DNA is TGTGCCAGCAGTGAGGGAGGGAGACCGAATTCACCCCTCCACTTT. Translation gives CASSEGGRPNSPLHF. The chain joins TRBV6-1 to TRBJ1-6; no reliable D call. The CDR3 length is 15 residues. V dropped 3 bases and J dropped 7 bases, with 13 bases sitting between them. Germline CDR1 is MNHNS and CDR2 is SASEGT.

This rearrangement joins TRBV7-9 to TRBJ2-6; weak D call: TRBD1 (5 bases). Germline assignment: CDR1 SEHNR and CDR2 FQNEAQ (reference sequence). Trimming stripped 11 bases from V and 0 bases from J, with 8 bases between. The CDR3 extends over 13 amino acids. The CDR3 protein is CASRASGANVLTF. The CDR3 DNA follows: TGTGCCTCCAGGGCCTCTGGGGCCAACGTCCTGACTTTC.

The chain employs TRBV6-5 and TRBJ2-2; TRBD1 might be the D (6 bases). In germline, CDR1 is MNHEY, CDR2 SVGAGI. V was cut by 2 bases and J by 3 bases, with 10 bases left in between. This CDR3 is 15 amino acids long. Written as DNA, the CDR3 is TGTGCCAGCAGTTACACCGGACAGTACACCGGGGAGCTGTTTTTT. This encodes CASSYTGQYTGELFF.

V usage is TRBV28 and J usage is TRBJ1-5; TRBD1 matches 9 bases. V lost 9 bases to trimming and J lost 6 bases; unmatched junction nucleotides: 6. CDR3 length: 13 residues. Per germline, CDR1 MDHEN and CDR2 SYDVKM. CDR3 in amino acids: CASTYRGLQPQHF. Written as DNA, the CDR3 is TGTGCCAGTACTTACAGGGGGCTTCAGCCCCAGCATTTT.

This clone appeared a few times. This chain joins TRBV19 and TRBJ1-2, with a tentative D call TRBD1 (6 bases). Germline V gene data show CDR1 as LNHDA and CDR2 as SQIVND (reference sequence). Trimming left V 7 bases short and J 4 bases short, with 16 bases between. This CDR3 is built from 14 residues. The CDR3 loop reads CASTVGEGVYGYTF. CDR3 bases: TGTGCCAGTACCGTGGGAGAGGGGGTCTATGGCTACACCTTC. Full variable domain (remainder filled in from reference TRBV19 and TRBJ1-2): DGGITQSPKYLFRKEGQNVTLSCEQNLNHDAMYWYRQDPGQGLRLIYYSQIVNDFQKGDIAEGYSVSREKKESFPLTVTSAQKNPTAFYLCASTVGEGVYGYTFGSGTRLTVV.

This clone has only one observation. This rearrangement joins TRBV14 to TRBJ1-2, with D uncertain. Trimming removed 6 bases from V and 5 bases from J, with 16 bases in between. The CDR3 has 14 residues. Germline loops: CDR1 SGHDN, CDR2 FVKESK. CDR3 protein: CASSPSGYGYGYTF. CDR3 coding DNA: TGTGCCAGCAGTCCCTCGGGGTACGGATATGGCTACACCTTC.

The chain has TRBV4-3 and TRBJ1-4; possible D gene TRBD1, 6 bases. CDR1 and CDR2 (germline): LGHNA, YSLEER. Trimming removed 1 base at V and 5 bases at J, with 11 bases between. CDR3 length: 15 amino acids. The CDR3 sequence is CASSQVRQGNEKLFF. The DNA for the CDR3 is TGCGCCAGCAGCCAAGTGCGGCAGGGGAATGAAAAACTGTTTTTT.

V gene TRBV7-3 combines with J gene TRBJ1-4; tentatively, D is TRBD1 (6 bases). Looked up from germline, CDR1 is SGHTA and CDR2 is FQGTGA. V was clipped by 5 bases and J by 4 bases, with 11 bases between them. The CDR3 runs to 14 residues. The CDR3 region is CASSPQGGNEKLFF. CDR3 bases: TGTGCCAGCAGCCCACAAGGGGGTAATGAAAAACTGTTTTTT.

This clone has only a few counts. The V call is TRBV30, the J call TRBJ1-6; TRBD1 matches at 7 bases. This CDR3 is 15 amino acids long. The junction had 9 bases not matched to a gene; V was cut back by 1 base and J by 9 bases. Germline CDR1 and CDR2: GTSNPN and SVGIG (reference sequence). The CDR3 DNA is TGTGCCTGGAGTGCTGCGGACAGGCGGGGTTCACCCCTCCACTTT. Encoded protein: CAWSAADRRGSPLHF.

The V gene is TRBV6-5, the J gene TRBJ2-7; no clear D. The V gene lost 8 bases and the J gene lost 3 bases, with 5 bases spanning the gap. Germline CDR1 and CDR2: MNHEY and SVGAGI. This CDR3 is built from 10 residues. The DNA for the CDR3 is TGTGCCAGCGGCTTCTACGAGCAGTACTTC. Protein sequence: CASGFYEQYF.

The J gene is TRBJ2-4, the V gene TRBV5-6; 8 nucleotides agree with TRBD1. After removal of 2 bases from V and 1 base from J, the junction contained 2 bases not matched to a gene. There are 15 residues in the CDR3. Germline values: CDR1 SGHDT, CDR2 YYEEEE. CDR3 residues: CASSLRQGAKNIQYF. The CDR3 region has the DNA TGTGCCAGCAGCTTAAGACAGGGGGCCAAAAACATTCAGTACTTC.

The chain is built from TRBV6-1 and TRBJ2-4, with 8 bases matching TRBD2. Germline CDR1 is MNHNS and CDR2 is SASEGT. The CDR3 contains 13 residues. Unmatched junction bases numbered 0, after V lost 8 bases and J lost 0 bases. The CDR3 loop reads CASRGGAKNIQYF. The CDR3 bases are TGTGCCAGCCGGGGGGGAGCCAAAAACATTCAGTACTTC.

The chain links TRBV7-2 to TRBJ1-6, with TRBD1 as a possible D gene (6 bases). The CDR3 is 17 amino acids. Germline values: CDR1 SGHTA, CDR2 FQGNSA. Deletions cut 5 bases from V and 6 bases from J, with 20 bases between. The CDR3 DNA follows: TGTGCCAGCAGCCTGAGCCGAGCAGGGGCACCTAATTCACCCCTCCACTTT. This sequence encodes CASSLSRAGAPNSPLHF.

The chain is built from TRBV6-5 and TRBJ1-5; D call uncertain. The CDR3 is made up of 13 amino acids. Germline V gene lookup returns CDR1 MNHEY and CDR2 SVGAGI. Trimming left V 4 bases short and J 3 bases short, with 7 bases between. In DNA form, the CDR3 reads TGTGCCAGCAGTTTGACAAACAATCAGCCCCAGCATTTT. The encoded protein is CASSLTNNQPQHF.

The V gene is TRBV7-2, the J gene TRBJ1-2; D is uncertain. The CDR3 has 15 residues. Trimming left V 6 bases short and J 4 bases short, with 18 bases between. CDR1 is SGHTA and CDR2 is FQGNSA in the germline V gene. The CDR3 sequence: CASRAGSPRGYGYTF. DNA for the CDR3: TGTGCCAGCAGAGCTGGGTCACCACGGGGCTATGGCTACACCTTC.

The chain carries TRBV4-1 and TRBJ2-5; D unresolved. The V end lost 0 bases, the J end lost 0 bases, and 11 bases lay between the germline ends. This CDR3 has 16 residues. CDR1 and CDR2 (germline): MGHRA, YSYEKL. The CDR3, as DNA: TGCGCCAGCAGCCAAGATTCGGGTTCCTACCAAGAGACCCAGTACTTC. Translation: CASSQDSGSYQETQYF.

The gene calls are TRBV7-2 and TRBJ2-2; 9 nucleotides line up with TRBD2. The junction had 8 bases not matched to a gene; V was cut back by 6 bases and J by 3 bases. CDR3 size: 16 residues. Germline CDR1 SGHTA, CDR2 FQGNSA. CDR3: CASSPWAGGDTGELFF. CDR3 nucleotides: TGTGCCAGCAGTCCCTGGGCGGGGGGGGACACCGGGGAGCTGTTTTTT.